The next 4 T cell receptor beta chains were all read from a single sample in a study of blood T cell repertoires in COVID-19. This table comes from immunoSEQ multiplex PCR, and its TCRdb copy is limited to in-frame clones, with some not included. In the table there are some 210,000 clones, just under 85% of which are singletons. Sequencing was carried out using peripheral blood. The source is a woman between 65 and 79 years old with active or convalescent COVID-19.

This chain connects TRBV7-2 to TRBJ2-5; 7 bases map to TRBD2. V lost 1 base to trimming and J lost 5 bases; unmatched junction nucleotides: 4. This CDR3 is built from 14 residues. Germline V gene data show CDR1 as SGHTA and CDR2 as FQGNSA. CDR3 sequence (DNA): TGTGCCAGCAGCTTAGGCGGGAGCTGGGAGACCCAGTACTTC. Translation gives CASSLGGSWETQYF.

The chain is built from TRBV5-1 and TRBJ1-1; D uncertain. The V and J ends lost 5 bases and 2 bases respectively, with 13 bases between them. The length of the CDR3 is 14 residues. Germline V gene sequence: CDR1 SGHRS, CDR2 YFSETQ. The CDR3 sequence: CASRSANLNTEAFF. DNA for the CDR3: TGCGCCAGCAGAAGTGCCAACTTAAACACTGAAGCTTTCTTT.

The chain links TRBV10-3 to TRBJ2-5, with TRBD2 as a possible D gene (6 bases). Germline V CDR1 and CDR2: ENHRY, SYGVKD. V dropped 0 bases and J dropped 4 bases, with 15 bases sitting between them. There are 16 residues in the CDR3. The CDR3 DNA reads as TGTGCCATCAGTGAGTCATCGTTTGGAGGGCGAGAGACCCAGTACTTC. This encodes CAISESSFGGRETQYF.

CDR3 DNA: TGTGCCAGCAGCTCCAGGGTGAGGAGAAGAAACACCATATATTTT. This encodes CASSSRVRRRNTIYF. The chain carries TRBV11-2 and TRBJ1-3; D is perhaps TRBD1 (5 bases). V lost 4 bases and J lost 5, with 15 bases in between. Germline values: CDR1 SGHAT, CDR2 FQNNGV. The length of the CDR3 is 15 residues.